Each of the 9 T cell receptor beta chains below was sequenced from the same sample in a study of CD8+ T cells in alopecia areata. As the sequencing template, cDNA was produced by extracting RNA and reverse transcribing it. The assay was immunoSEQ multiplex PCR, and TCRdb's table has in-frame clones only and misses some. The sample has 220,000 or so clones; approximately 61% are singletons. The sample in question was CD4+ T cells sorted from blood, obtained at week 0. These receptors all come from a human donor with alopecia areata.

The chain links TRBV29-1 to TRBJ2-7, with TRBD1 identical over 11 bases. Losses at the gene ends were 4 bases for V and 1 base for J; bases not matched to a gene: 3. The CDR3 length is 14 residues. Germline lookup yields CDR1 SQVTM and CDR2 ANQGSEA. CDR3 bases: TGCAGCGTTGTTGGACAGGGGGCTTCCTACGAGCAGTACTTC. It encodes CSVVGQGASYEQYF.

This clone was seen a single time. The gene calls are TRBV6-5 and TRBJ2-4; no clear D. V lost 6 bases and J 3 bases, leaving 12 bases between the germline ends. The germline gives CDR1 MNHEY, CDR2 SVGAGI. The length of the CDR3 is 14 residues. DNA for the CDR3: TGTGCCAGCAGCAAACCGGGCGTCAAAAACATTCAGTACTTC. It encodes CASSKPGVKNIQYF.

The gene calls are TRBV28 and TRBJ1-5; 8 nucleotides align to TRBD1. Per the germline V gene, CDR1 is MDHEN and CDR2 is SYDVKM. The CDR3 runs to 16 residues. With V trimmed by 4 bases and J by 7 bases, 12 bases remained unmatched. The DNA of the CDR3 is TGTGCCAGCAGTTCTCCGGACAGGGCCTTCCGACAGCCCCAGCATTTT. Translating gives CASSSPDRAFRQPQHF.

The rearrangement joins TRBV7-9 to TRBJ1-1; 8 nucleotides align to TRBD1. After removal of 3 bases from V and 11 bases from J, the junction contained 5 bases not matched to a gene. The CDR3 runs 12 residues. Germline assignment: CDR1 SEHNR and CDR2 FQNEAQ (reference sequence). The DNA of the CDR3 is TGTGCCAGCAGCTTCGGACAGGGTAAGGCTTTCTTT. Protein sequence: CASSFGQGKAFF.

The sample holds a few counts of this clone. The CDR3 nucleotides read TGTGCCAGCAGCATCCAACTAGCGACAGATACGCAGTATTTT. Its protein product is CASSIQLATDTQYF. V and J are TRBV7-8 and TRBJ2-3, with 7 nucleotides matching TRBD2. This CDR3 has 14 residues. The germline V gene encodes CDR1 SGHVS and CDR2 FQNEAQ. The trim removed 5 bases at V and 3 bases at J, leaving 5 bases unmatched.

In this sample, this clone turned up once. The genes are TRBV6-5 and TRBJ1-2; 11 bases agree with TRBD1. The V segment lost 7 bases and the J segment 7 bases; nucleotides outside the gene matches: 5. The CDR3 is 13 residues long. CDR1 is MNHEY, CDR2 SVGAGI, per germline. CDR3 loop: CASTQGTGGGYTF. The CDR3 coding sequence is TGTGCCAGCACCCAAGGGACAGGGGGTGGCTACACCTTC.

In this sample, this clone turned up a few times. The CDR3 loop reads CASSYPPGTGKDEQFF. Written as DNA, the CDR3 is TGTGCCAGCAGTTACCCGCCGGGGACTGGGAAGGATGAGCAGTTCTTC. The J gene is TRBJ2-1, the V gene TRBV6-5, with a tentative D call TRBD2 (6 bases). With 2 bases removed from V and 8 bases from J, the gap between germline ends came to 19 bases. Germline values: CDR1 MNHEY, CDR2 SVGAGI. CDR3 length: 16 residues.

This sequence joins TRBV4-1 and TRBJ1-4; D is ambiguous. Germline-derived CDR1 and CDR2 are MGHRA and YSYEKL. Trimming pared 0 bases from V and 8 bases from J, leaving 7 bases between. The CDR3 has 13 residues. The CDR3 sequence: CASSQDIEEKLFF. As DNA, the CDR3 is TGCGCCAGCAGCCAAGATATAGAAGAAAAACTGTTTTTT.

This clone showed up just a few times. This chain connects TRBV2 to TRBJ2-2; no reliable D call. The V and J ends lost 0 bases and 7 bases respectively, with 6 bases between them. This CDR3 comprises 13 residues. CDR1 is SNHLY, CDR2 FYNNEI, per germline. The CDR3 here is CASSEAINGELFF. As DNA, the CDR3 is TGTGCCAGCAGTGAAGCGATCAACGGGGAGCTGTTTTTT.